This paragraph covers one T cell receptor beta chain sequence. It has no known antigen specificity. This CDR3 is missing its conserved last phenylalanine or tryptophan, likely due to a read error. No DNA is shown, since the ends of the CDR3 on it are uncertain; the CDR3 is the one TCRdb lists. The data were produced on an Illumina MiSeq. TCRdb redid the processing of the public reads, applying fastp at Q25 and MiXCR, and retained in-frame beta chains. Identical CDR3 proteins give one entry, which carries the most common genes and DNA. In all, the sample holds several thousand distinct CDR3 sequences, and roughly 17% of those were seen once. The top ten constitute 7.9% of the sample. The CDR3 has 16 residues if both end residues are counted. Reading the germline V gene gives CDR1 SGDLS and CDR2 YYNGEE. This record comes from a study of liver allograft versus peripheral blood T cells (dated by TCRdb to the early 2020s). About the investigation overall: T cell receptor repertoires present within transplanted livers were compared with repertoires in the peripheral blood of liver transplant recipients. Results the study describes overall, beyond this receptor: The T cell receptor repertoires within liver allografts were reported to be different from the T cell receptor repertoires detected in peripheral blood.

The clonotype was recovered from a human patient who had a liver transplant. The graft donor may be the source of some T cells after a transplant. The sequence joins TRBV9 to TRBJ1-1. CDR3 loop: CDSSVRAGGISDKKEG.